Below, 30 T cell receptor beta chains from the same sample are listed, as sequenced in a study of T cell changes during pregnancy in multiple sclerosis. The data were produced by immunoSEQ multiplex PCR, yet TCRdb's version contains in-frame clones alone and is incomplete. Found here are 50,000 to 75,000 clones, 91% of them singletons; the top ten hold about 2.2%. Material: peripheral blood, obtained in the third trimester of pregnancy. The receptors come from a female donor in good health, enrolled as a control in a pregnancy study.

The genes are TRBV25-1 and TRBJ2-3; TRBD2 is a possible D gene (5 bases). Trimming shortened V by 2 bases and J by 1 base, and 7 bases separated the two germline ends. This CDR3 is 14 amino acids long. Germline V gene lookup returns CDR1 MGHDK and CDR2 SYGVNS. CDR3 nucleotides: TGTGCCAGCAGTGAAGTCGGGGGCACAGATACGCAGTATTTT. This translates into CASSEVGGTDTQYF. The whole variable domain, filled in from reference TRBV25-1 and TRBJ2-3, reads EADIYQTPRYLVIGTGKKITLECSQTMGHDKMYWYQQDPGMELHLIHYSYGVNSTEKGDLSSESTVSRIRTEHFPLTLESARPSHTSQYLCASSEVGGTDTQYFGPGTRLTVL.

This clone showed up just once. The chain carries TRBV7-2 and TRBJ2-7, with 7 positions matching TRBD2. The CDR3 is 17 amino acids. The germline gives CDR1 SGHTA, CDR2 FQGNSA. Trimming removed 0 bases from V and 4 bases from J; junction bases left unmatched: 12. The CDR3: CASSLAPVGEGLYEQYF. For the CDR3, the DNA is TGTGCCAGCAGCTTAGCCCCGGTTGGGGAGGGGTTATACGAGCAGTACTTC.

The rearrangement uses TRBV7-9 and TRBJ1-2, with 7 bases lining up with TRBD1. The CDR3 sequence is 14 residues long. V trimming: 4 bases; J trimming: 6 bases; junction bases outside the gene matches: 8. Looked up from germline, CDR1 is SEHNR and CDR2 is FQNEAQ (reference sequence). The CDR3 region has the DNA TGTGCCAGCAGCTCCCCCGACAGGGCGAATGGCTACACCTTC. Protein sequence: CASSSPDRANGYTF.

J is TRBJ2-3 and V is TRBV7-9, with 8 bases fitting TRBD2. Germline V gene data show CDR1 as SEHNR and CDR2 as FQNEAQ (reference sequence). This CDR3 is built from 15 residues. J gave up 3 bases and V 5 bases, and 7 bases lay outside the gene matches. CDR3 protein: CASSPVVAGTDTQYF. CDR3 DNA sequence: TGTGCCAGCAGCCCTGTGGTAGCGGGGACAGATACGCAGTATTTT.

The J gene is TRBJ2-2, the V gene TRBV9; D is possibly TRBD2 (5 bases). The CDR3 extends over 17 amino acids. Germline CDR1 and CDR2: SGDLS and YYNGEE. V was clipped by 0 bases and J by 0 bases, with 12 bases between them. Written as DNA, the CDR3 is TGTGCCAGCAGCGTAGCTAATCGGGGTTCGAACACCGGGGAGCTGTTTTTT. This translates into CASSVANRGSNTGELFF. The full variable domain, with the rest looked up from reference TRBV9 and TRBJ2-2, is DSGVTQTPKHLITATGQRVTLRCSPRSGDLSVYWYQQSLDQGLQFLIQYYNGEERAKGNILERFSAQQFPDLHSELNLSSLELGDSALYFCASSVANRGSNTGELFFGEGSRLTVL.

V gene TRBV5-1 combines with J gene TRBJ1-1; D unclear. This CDR3 comprises 14 residues. Germline V gene lookup returns CDR1 SGHRS and CDR2 YFSETQ. The V gene lost 4 bases and the J gene lost 5 bases, with 15 bases spanning the gap. The CDR3 loop is CASSRGGGRTEAFF. The CDR3 DNA is TGCGCCAGCAGCCGAGGCGGAGGTAGGACTGAAGCTTTCTTT.

V usage is TRBV6-5 and J usage is TRBJ1-3; TRBD1 agrees at 8 bases. Trimming removed 3 bases from V and 7 bases from J; junction bases left unmatched: 5. This CDR3 has 14 residues. Germline CDR1 reads MNHEY; CDR2 reads SVGAGI. The CDR3 spells CASSYGQGGNTIYF. The CDR3, as DNA: TGTGCCAGCAGTTATGGACAGGGTGGGAACACCATATATTTT.

This clone was counted a few times. The chain links TRBV27 to TRBJ1-1; 8 positions agree with TRBD1. Germline CDR1 and CDR2: MNHEY and SMNVEV (reference sequence). The junction had 6 bases not matched to a gene; V was cut back by 6 bases and J by 6 bases. This CDR3 contains 13 residues. The CDR3 loop reads CASRGQGGAEAFF. In DNA, the CDR3 is TGTGCCAGCAGAGGACAGGGTGGGGCTGAAGCTTTCTTT.

The V and J genes are TRBV4-1 and TRBJ2-1; TRBD2 agrees at 7 bases. The CDR3 runs to 17 residues. The V segment lost 2 bases and the J segment 7 bases; nucleotides outside the gene matches: 14. CDR1 and CDR2 from the germline V gene are MGHRA and YSYEKL. The CDR3 nucleotides are TGCGCCAGCAGCCAAATCATTGGGGGAGGGCCCTGGAATGAGCAGTTCTTC. It codes for CASSQIIGGGPWNEQFF.

The chain couples TRBV5-1 to TRBJ2-2; the D gene is possibly TRBD2 (6 bases). V dropped 2 bases and J dropped 0 bases, with 8 bases sitting between them. The germline V gene encodes CDR1 SGHRS and CDR2 YFSETQ. The CDR3 runs 15 residues. The CDR3 reads CASSFRGTNTGELFF. CDR3 nucleotides: TGCGCCAGCAGCTTCCGGGGGACGAACACCGGGGAGCTGTTTTTT.

With regard to this clone: At one end, the junction sequence differs from germline, possibly due to a read error. The genes are TRBV7-4 and TRBJ1-1; TRBD1 matches 7 bases. The CDR3 spans 17 residues. The germline CDR1 and CDR2 sequences are SGHVT and SQSDAQ. In DNA, the CDR3 is TGTGCCAGCAGCTCCAGACAGGGCGTGAGAGGGAAAACTGAAGTTTTCTTT. It yields the protein CASSSRQGVRGKTEVFF.

The chain has TRBV6-6 and TRBJ1-2; D is perhaps TRBD1 (6 bases). Germline V gene sequence: CDR1 MNHNY, CDR2 SVGAGI (reference sequence). This CDR3 has 15 amino acids. V lost 5 bases to trimming and J lost 4 bases, with 17 bases between them. CDR3 region: CASSLSLTGGYGYTF. DNA of the CDR3: TGTGCCAGCAGTCTCTCATTGACAGGCGGCTATGGCTACACCTTC.

The gene calls are TRBV27 and TRBJ1-1; D is ambiguous. Deletions cut 1 base from V and 5 bases from J, with 8 bases between. Germline values: CDR1 MNHEY, CDR2 SMNVEV (reference sequence). CDR3 length: 13 residues. The CDR3, as DNA: TGTGCCAGCAGTTTATTATCGTCGACTGAAGCTTTCTTT. This codes for CASSLLSSTEAFF.

This chain links TRBV9 with TRBJ2-7; perhaps TRBD2 as D (5 bases). Germline V lookup: CDR1 SGDLS, CDR2 YYNGEE. CDR3 length: 15 residues. V lost 4 bases and J lost 4, with 18 bases in between. The CDR3 spells CASSPRTRAAYEQYF. The CDR3 DNA sequence: TGTGCCAGCAGCCCTCGGACTCGGGCCGCATACGAGCAGTACTTC.

The chain combines TRBV4-1 with TRBJ2-3; TRBD2 matches 8 bases. Germline values: CDR1 MGHRA, CDR2 YSYEKL. V lost 4 bases to trimming and J lost 10 bases; unmatched junction nucleotides: 7. The length of the CDR3 is 13 residues. The CDR3 is CASSPPGLGAQYF. CDR3 in DNA: TGCGCCAGCAGCCCTCCGGGACTAGGGGCGCAGTATTTT.

The rearrangement links TRBV4-2 to TRBJ1-1; D remains unclear. The germline V and J ends were trimmed by 5 bases and 1 base, with 8 bases remaining between them. Germline V gives CDR1 LGHNA, CDR2 YNFKEQ. The CDR3 spans 13 residues. CDR3 bases: TGTGCCAGCAGCTTGGGAGAGAACACTGAAGCTTTCTTT. This gives the protein CASSLGENTEAFF.

V gene TRBV5-1 combines with J gene TRBJ2-5; D might be TRBD1 (6 bases). V lost 4 bases and J 5 bases, leaving 15 bases between the germline ends. The CDR3 is made up of 14 amino acids. Per the germline V gene, CDR1 is SGHRS and CDR2 is YFSETQ. Written as DNA, the CDR3 is TGCGCCAGCAGCACCGACTTCAGGGGCGAGACCCAGTACTTC. It codes for CASSTDFRGETQYF.

The chain joins TRBV6-6 to TRBJ2-5, with no clear D. The CDR3 extends over 13 amino acids. Germline CDR1 MNHNY, CDR2 SVGAGI (reference sequence). Deletions cut 7 bases from V and 5 bases from J, with 14 bases between. The CDR3 here is CASTWARRETQYF. As DNA, the CDR3 is TGTGCCAGCACTTGGGCGCGCCGGGAGACCCAGTACTTC.

The genes are TRBV30 and TRBJ2-5; the D gene is possibly TRBD2 (5 bases). Per the germline V gene, CDR1 is GTSNPN and CDR2 is SVGIG (reference sequence). The CDR3 extends over 14 amino acids. V lost 5 bases, J lost 3 bases, and 16 bases lay in between. The CDR3 DNA reads as TGTGCCTGGGGCCCCCCTGCCGGGGAAGAGACCCAGTACTTC. Its protein product is CAWGPPAGEETQYF.

The chain employs TRBV28 and TRBJ1-1, with D perhaps TRBD1 (5 bases). The length of the CDR3 is 15 residues. From germline, CDR1 is MDHEN and CDR2 SYDVKM. V was pared by 8 bases and J by 1 base, with 17 bases between. The CDR3 DNA follows: TGTGCCAGCTCTACGTCGGGGGTGGGGAACACTGAAGCTTTCTTT. Amino acid sequence: CASSTSGVGNTEAFF. The entire variable domain, with the rest obtained from reference TRBV28 and TRBJ1-1, is as follows: DVKVTQSSRYLVKRTGEKVFLECVQDMDHENMFWYRQDPGLGLRLIYFSYDVKMKEKGDIPEGYSVSREKKERFSLILESASTNQTSMYLCASSTSGVGNTEAFFGQGTRLTVV.

The genes are TRBV7-9 and TRBJ2-5; the D gene is possibly TRBD2 (6 bases). The CDR3 loop spans 15 amino acids. Germline V CDR1 and CDR2: SEHNR, FQNEAQ (reference sequence). Trimming pared 2 bases from V and 3 bases from J, leaving 13 bases between. In DNA, the CDR3 is TGTGCCAGCAGCTTACTTACCGGGAGCGAAGAGACCCAGTACTTC. The encoded protein is CASSLLTGSEETQYF.

This chain joins TRBV9 and TRBJ1-2, with TRBD1 matching over 8 bases. The CDR3 extends over 14 amino acids. V gave up 2 bases and J gave up 6 bases; unmatched junction bases: 6. Germline V gene sequence: CDR1 SGDLS, CDR2 YYNGEE. CDR3 nucleotide sequence: TGTGCCAGCAGCGTCAGGGGGCGCCCCGATGGCTACACCTTC. Translating it yields CASSVRGRPDGYTF.

The chain combines TRBV28 with TRBJ1-5, with D perhaps matching TRBD1 (5 bases). Trimming pared 6 bases from V and 0 bases from J, leaving 15 bases between. In germline, CDR1 is MDHEN, CDR2 SYDVKM. This CDR3 region has 16 residues. In DNA, the CDR3 is TGTGCCAGCAGCCCGACCCGCGGGGCTAGCAATCAGCCCCAGCATTTT. Amino acids: CASSPTRGASNQPQHF.

This chain joins TRBV6-5 and TRBJ1-4; no clear D gene. The germline V gene encodes CDR1 MNHEY and CDR2 SVGAGI. V was pared by 0 bases and J by 4 bases, with 9 bases between. The CDR3 extends over 15 amino acids. Written as DNA, the CDR3 is TGTGCCAGCAGTTACTCGAAACACTATAATGAAAAACTGTTTTTT. This encodes CASSYSKHYNEKLFF.

V and J are TRBV19 and TRBJ2-2, with TRBD2 as a possible D gene (6 bases). CDR1 is LNHDA and CDR2 is SQIVND in the germline V gene (reference sequence). Trimming removed 2 bases at V and 5 bases at J, with 15 bases between. The CDR3 consists of 16 residues. DNA of the CDR3: TGTGCCAGTAGTATAAGGGACTCCCCGGGGACCGGGGAGCTGTTTTTT. Its protein product is CASSIRDSPGTGELFF.

The CDR3 loop reads CASSPSGPSGNTIYF. DNA of the CDR3: TGTGCCAGCAGCCCTTCAGGGCCCTCTGGAAACACCATATATTTT. The rearrangement links TRBV27 to TRBJ1-3; D perhaps matches TRBD1 (5 bases). The V gene's germline CDR1 is MNHEY and CDR2 SMNVEV (reference sequence). The ends were cut back, 6 bases at V and 0 bases at J, with 12 bases in the middle. This CDR3 is built from 15 residues.

This clone has just one count. V usage is TRBV18 and J usage is TRBJ1-1; no definite D call. The V gene's germline CDR1 is KGHSH and CDR2 LQKENI. The CDR3 consists of 13 residues. Trimming shortened V by 2 bases and J by 8 bases, and 12 bases separated the two germline ends. The CDR3 is CASSPSVVQEAFF. CDR3 nucleotide sequence: TGTGCCAGCTCACCAAGCGTAGTACAAGAAGCTTTCTTT. Filled out from reference TRBV18 and TRBJ1-1, the complete variable domain reads NAGVMQNPRHLVRRRGQEARLRCSPMKGHSHVYWYRQLPEEGLKFMVYLQKENIIDESGMPKERFSAEFPKEGPSILRIQQVVRGDSAAYFCASSPSVVQEAFFGQGTRLTVV.

The CDR3 nucleotides read TGTGCCAGTAGCCCTTCGGCGGCCATCTACGAGCAGTACTTC. The encoded protein is CASSPSAAIYEQYF. The chain combines TRBV19 with TRBJ2-7, with D unresolved. Looked up from germline, CDR1 is LNHDA and CDR2 is SQIVND (reference sequence). The CDR3 extends over 14 amino acids. Trimming cost V 6 bases and J 3 bases, with 15 bases left between them. Looking up the rest from reference TRBV19 and TRBJ2-7 gives the full variable domain: DGGITQSPKYLFRKEGQNVTLSCEQNLNHDAMYWYRQDPGQGLRLIYYSQIVNDFQKGDIAEGYSVSREKKESFPLTVTSAQKNPTAFYLCASSPSAAIYEQYFGPGTRLTVT.

V and J are TRBV11-2 and TRBJ2-3, with a possible D match to TRBD2 (6 bases). The CDR3 has 16 amino acids. Trimming pared 5 bases from V and 3 bases from J, leaving 18 bases between. Germline-derived CDR1 and CDR2 are SGHAT and FQNNGV. The CDR3 bases are TGTGCCAGCAGCACTCCATTCCGGGACTCTACAGATACGCAGTATTTT. This translates into CASSTPFRDSTDTQYF.

V and J are TRBV19 and TRBJ2-1, with D maybe TRBD1 (5 bases). The germline V and J ends were trimmed by 2 bases and 1 base, with 12 bases remaining between them. The germline CDR1 and CDR2 sequences are LNHDA and SQIVND (reference sequence). The CDR3 length is 16 residues. CDR3 nucleotide sequence: TGTGCCAGTAGTATAAGGGCCCCAGGGTCCTACAATGAGCAGTTCTTC. Its protein product is CASSIRAPGSYNEQFF.